This is a list of T cell receptor beta chains from one sample in a study of blood T cell repertoires in COVID-19. Using immunoSEQ multiplex PCR, the repertoire was profiled, and TCRdb retains in-frame clones only, with some absent. The table shows about 170,000 clones, with approximately 90% occurring only once. Material: peripheral blood. These TCRs come from a man aged 50-59 years who had recovered from COVID-19. The CDR3 runs from the conserved cysteine through the conserved F or W. A D gene is named only where the DNA matches it firmly. Rows may omit the clone size; those that give it use once, few, many or a size class.

d_gene: TRBD1; j_gene: TRBJ2-7; abundance: few; v_gene: TRBV5-1; CDR3nt: TGCGCCAGCAGCTTGGGACAGGGATCCTACGAGCAGTACTTC; CDR3aa: CASSLGQGSYEQYF
d_gene: TRBD1; j_gene: TRBJ2-5; abundance: .; v_gene: TRBV19; CDR3nt: TGTGCCAGTAGTATGGACAGGGAGGAGACCCAGTACTTC; CDR3aa: CASSMDREETQYF
d_gene: .; j_gene: TRBJ1-4; abundance: .; v_gene: TRBV7-9; CDR3nt: TGTGCCAGCAGCTTAGTGGAGTGGGAAAAACTGTTTTTT; CDR3aa: CASSLVEWEKLFF
d_gene: TRBD1; j_gene: TRBJ1-3; abundance: .; v_gene: TRBV10-2; CDR3nt: TGCGCCAGCAGGGGACAGGGGTGGGTGGACACCATATATTTT; CDR3aa: CASRGQGWVDTIYF
d_gene: .; j_gene: TRBJ1-3; abundance: .; v_gene: TRBV6-6; CDR3nt: TGTGCCAGCAGTCGAGGTCCGAGGACAACTGGAAACACCATATATTTT; CDR3aa: CASSRGPRTTGNTIYF
d_gene: TRBD2; j_gene: TRBJ2-2; abundance: .; v_gene: TRBV30; CDR3nt: TGTGCCTGGAAACGGTTTGGCGGGGGGGCCGGGGAGCTGTTTTTT; CDR3aa: CAWKRFGGGAGELFF
d_gene: TRBD2; j_gene: TRBJ2-3; abundance: .; v_gene: TRBV27; CDR3nt: TGTGCCAGCAGTTCCGGACTAGCGGGGCTGACGGATACGCAGTATTTT; CDR3aa: CASSSGLAGLTDTQYF
d_gene: TRBD2; j_gene: TRBJ2-1; abundance: .; v_gene: TRBV7-6; CDR3nt: TGTGCCAGCAGCTTAATAAGCGGGAGTGAGAATGAGCAGTTCTTC; CDR3aa: CASSLISGSENEQFF
d_gene: .; j_gene: TRBJ2-1; abundance: .; v_gene: TRBV7-2; CDR3nt: TGTGCCAGCAGCTTAGGTGGACAGATTTACAATGAGCAGTTCTTC; CDR3aa: CASSLGGQIYNEQFF
d_gene: .; j_gene: TRBJ2-7; abundance: .; v_gene: TRBV27; CDR3nt: TGTGCCAAAAGGGGAAAACGACAGGCTCCCTACGAGCAGTACTTC; CDR3aa: CAKRGKRQAPYEQYF
d_gene: .; j_gene: TRBJ1-3; abundance: .; v_gene: TRBV11-2; CDR3nt: TGTGCCAGCAGCCAGGACTTTGGAGGAAACACCATATATTTT; CDR3aa: CASSQDFGGNTIYF
d_gene: .; j_gene: TRBJ2-1; abundance: .; v_gene: TRBV6-4; CDR3nt: TGTGCCAGCAGTGACTCCAGCAGCGTCATGAATGAGCAGTTCTTC; CDR3aa: CASSDSSSVMNEQFF
d_gene: TRBD1; j_gene: TRBJ2-7; abundance: .; v_gene: TRBV19; CDR3nt: TGTGCCAGTAGTATAGGATTTGACAGGGCGAACGAGCAGTACTTC; CDR3aa: CASSIGFDRANEQYF
d_gene: TRBD2; j_gene: TRBJ2-1; abundance: .; v_gene: TRBV7-8; CDR3nt: TGTGCCAGCAGCAGGACTAGCGGGGGGCACTTCAATGAGCAGTTCTTC; CDR3aa: CASSRTSGGHFNEQFF
d_gene: TRBD1; j_gene: TRBJ2-5; abundance: .; v_gene: TRBV5-4; CDR3nt: TGTGCCAGCAGCCGAGGACAGGGGGCGGGAGTGGAGACCCAGTACTTC; CDR3aa: CASSRGQGAGVETQYF
d_gene: TRBD1; j_gene: TRBJ2-5; abundance: .; v_gene: TRBV24-1; CDR3nt: TGTGCCACCAGTGACCCGGGACAGCCACAAGAGACCCAGTACTTC; CDR3aa: CATSDPGQPQETQYF
d_gene: .; j_gene: TRBJ1-2; abundance: .; v_gene: TRBV19; CDR3nt: TGTGCCAGTAGTATCCCTGCGCTTAACTATGGCTACACCTTC; CDR3aa: CASSIPALNYGYTF
d_gene: .; j_gene: TRBJ2-7; abundance: .; v_gene: TRBV7-9; CDR3nt: TGTGCCAGCAGCTTAAGACCTCAAGGGAGCCACGAGCAGTACTTC; CDR3aa: CASSLRPQGSHEQYF
d_gene: .; j_gene: TRBJ1-1; abundance: .; v_gene: TRBV2; CDR3nt: TGTGCCAGCGAGAGGTACACTGAAGCTTTCTTT; CDR3aa: CASERYTEAFF
d_gene: TRBD2; j_gene: TRBJ2-1; abundance: .; v_gene: TRBV5-6; CDR3nt: TGTGCCAGCAACCCACCGGGACTAGTTAATGAGCAGTTCTTC; CDR3aa: CASNPPGLVNEQFF
d_gene: .; j_gene: TRBJ2-7; abundance: few; v_gene: TRBV11-2; CDR3nt: TGTGCCAGCAGCCCCCTTAATAGAGACACCTCGACCTACGAGCAGTACTTC; CDR3aa: CASSPLNRDTSTYEQYF
d_gene: TRBD1; j_gene: TRBJ2-7; abundance: .; v_gene: TRBV2; CDR3nt: TGTGCCAGCAATGTTTACGGGACAGGGGAACGCGAGCAGTACTTC; CDR3aa: CASNVYGTGEREQYF
d_gene: .; j_gene: TRBJ1-6; abundance: .; v_gene: TRBV25-1; CDR3nt: TGTGCCACCTCACGGGACTTCGATTCACCCCTCCACTTT; CDR3aa: CATSRDFDSPLHF
d_gene: TRBD1; j_gene: TRBJ1-5; abundance: .; v_gene: TRBV15; CDR3nt: TGTGCCACCAGCAGAGATCTCTGGGGACAGGGAAGAGGGAGTCAGCCCCAGCATTTT; CDR3aa: CATSRDLWGQGRGSQPQHF
d_gene: .; j_gene: TRBJ1-2; abundance: .; v_gene: TRBV5-1; CDR3nt: TGCGCCAGCAGCCTACATGACAGCTATGGCTACACCTTC; CDR3aa: CASSLHDSYGYTF
d_gene: TRBD1; j_gene: TRBJ1-5; abundance: .; v_gene: TRBV11-3; CDR3nt: TGTGCCAGCAGCTTAGCAGGGGGCGGGGTAGGGCCCCAGCATTTT; CDR3aa: CASSLAGGGVGPQHF
d_gene: TRBD1; j_gene: TRBJ2-7; abundance: .; v_gene: TRBV19; CDR3nt: TGTGCCAGCCGTAGACAGGGGGTGATTGAGCAGTACTTC; CDR3aa: CASRRQGVIEQYF
d_gene: .; j_gene: TRBJ2-5; abundance: .; v_gene: TRBV5-4; CDR3nt: TGTGCCAGCAGCTTAGGGACAAAAATTCAAGAGACCCAGTACTTC; CDR3aa: CASSLGTKIQETQYF
d_gene: TRBD1; j_gene: TRBJ2-7; abundance: once; v_gene: TRBV5-6; CDR3nt: TGTGCCAGCAGCATAGGGACAGGCGTCTCCTACGAGCAGTACTTC; CDR3aa: CASSIGTGVSYEQYF
d_gene: .; j_gene: TRBJ1-2; abundance: .; v_gene: TRBV5-4; CDR3nt: TGTGCCAGCAGCACCGGTGGAGCTAACTATGGCTACACCTTC; CDR3aa: CASSTGGANYGYTF
d_gene: TRBD1; j_gene: TRBJ2-7; abundance: once; v_gene: TRBV9; CDR3nt: TGTGCCAGCAGCGTAGGACAGGGGGCCTCCTACGAGCAGTACTTC; CDR3aa: CASSVGQGASYEQYF
d_gene: TRBD2; j_gene: TRBJ2-2; abundance: once; v_gene: TRBV7-9; CDR3nt: TGTGCCAGCAGGGGACTAGCGGGGGATTCGAACACCGGGGAGCTGTTTTTT; CDR3aa: CASRGLAGDSNTGELFF
d_gene: .; j_gene: TRBJ1-1; abundance: few; v_gene: TRBV2; CDR3nt: TGTGCCAGCAGTCTAACGGAGCGGGCTTTCTTT; CDR3aa: CASSLTERAFF
d_gene: TRBD2; j_gene: TRBJ2-3; abundance: .; v_gene: TRBV9; CDR3nt: TGTGCCAGCAGCGTAAGCGCCCTCGGGGCGGGAGCCCCAGGCACGCAGTATTTT; CDR3aa: CASSVSALGAGAPGTQYF
d_gene: .; j_gene: TRBJ1-1; abundance: .; v_gene: TRBV5-4; CDR3nt: TGTGCCAGCAGCGGGGGGGGTTTCGCTGAGGCTTTCTTT; CDR3aa: CASSGGGFAEAFF
d_gene: .; j_gene: TRBJ2-6; abundance: .; v_gene: TRBV11-3; CDR3nt: TGTGCCAGCAGCTTAGAAGTCGGAGGCTCTGGGGCCAACGTCCTGACTTTC; CDR3aa: CASSLEVGGSGANVLTF
d_gene: TRBD1; j_gene: TRBJ1-1; abundance: many; v_gene: TRBV6-1; CDR3nt: TGTGCCAGCAGTGAAGAGGAGGCAGGGGGTTACACTGAAGCTTTCTTT; CDR3aa: CASSEEEAGGYTEAFF
d_gene: .; j_gene: TRBJ2-7; abundance: once; v_gene: TRBV19; CDR3nt: TGTGCCAGTAGTATCAGGGACACTTCCTACGAGCAGTACTTC; CDR3aa: CASSIRDTSYEQYF
d_gene: TRBD2; j_gene: TRBJ2-5; abundance: .; v_gene: TRBV27; CDR3nt: TGTGCCAGCAGACTAGCGGGGGCCCAAGAGACCCAGTACTTC; CDR3aa: CASRLAGAQETQYF
d_gene: .; j_gene: TRBJ1-5; abundance: .; v_gene: TRBV5-6; CDR3nt: TGTGCCAGCAGCTTGTTTAGCTCTAGGCGTAATCAGCCCCAGCATTTT; CDR3aa: CASSLFSSRRNQPQHF
d_gene: .; j_gene: TRBJ2-6; abundance: .; v_gene: TRBV7-3; CDR3nt: TGTGCCAGCAGTCCCGTCCGGGTACCTGGGGCCAACGTCCTGACTTTC; CDR3aa: CASSPVRVPGANVLTF